This section outlines one TCR beta chain sequence together with its context. Its specificity is unknown. The sample originates from a study of shared clonotypes between healthy human individuals. Findings and limits, study-wide: The sharing of 4.5% to 6.5% of naive CD4 clonotypes was seen across a few donors.

There are 16 residues in the CDR3. CDR1 SGHDT and CDR2 YYEEEE come from the germline V gene. V gave up 4 bases and J gave up 0 bases, with 14 bases separating them. TCRdb's copy holds only in-frame clones and misses some; the assay was immunoSEQ multiplex PCR. The repertoire holds 2 million to 2.5 million clones, with more than 85% as singletons. The sample taken for sequencing was naive CD4+ T cells from PBMCs. Specified subset: CD45RA+ positively selected. The rearrangement joins TRBV5-6 to TRBJ2-1, with no clear D. The sequence came from a man between 18 and 29 years old in good health. Some clones in this sample may be carry-over from other donors' samples. The CDR3: CASSQQPAVSYNEQFF. The CDR3 bases are TGTGCCAGCAGCCAGCAGCCGGCGGTCTCCTACAATGAGCAGTTCTTC.